Listed here are 19 T cell receptor beta chains from one sample, sequenced in a study of T-cell memory formation after mild COVID-19 (dated by TCRdb to about 2021). The library came from 5' RACE. TCRdb records Illumina NovaSeq 6000 as the sequencer. The public reads were reprocessed in TCRdb via fastp at Q25 and MiXCR, keeping in-frame beta chains. Each entry is one CDR3 protein sequence, shown with its most common DNA and genes. The sample table shows roughly 600,000 distinct CDR3 sequences, and around 17% are seen once. The top ten clonotypes cover more than 10% of the sample. Material for sequencing was PBMCs or a T cell subset sorted from them (not recorded which). These receptors were collected from an adult woman who had mild COVID-19 (a few samples of this study predate the infection). The sample titles of this study are shuffled in the database, so cell type and time point are left out; the donor was told from shared clones.

CDR3 nucleotides: TGCAGCGTTGAAGACGGCCACTCCTACGAGCAGTACTTC. It codes for CSVEDGHSYEQYF. The chain recombines TRBV29-1 with TRBJ2-7, with no clear D. The CDR3 runs to 13 residues. Germline V gives CDR1 SQVTM, CDR2 ANQGSEA. The V and J ends lost 0 bases and 0 bases respectively, with 6 bases between them.

The chain links TRBV7-8 to TRBJ2-7; 7 nucleotides align to TRBD1. CDR3 length: 14 amino acids. Germline V gives CDR1 SGHVS, CDR2 FQNEAQ. V lost 7 bases and J lost 4; bases outside the gene matches: 10. CDR3 nucleotide sequence: TGTGCCAGCACTCACGAGGGGGCGGCATACGAGCAGTACTTC. Translation gives CASTHEGAAYEQYF.

This clonotype was counted only a few times. The CDR3 spells CASSLTGTGAGSYNEQFF. CDR3 in DNA: TGTGCCAGCAGCTTAACGGGAACCGGGGCTGGCTCCTACAATGAGCAGTTCTTC. The V call is TRBV5-5, the J call TRBJ2-1; the D call may be TRBD1 or TRBD2 (5 bases each). This CDR3 is built from 18 residues. The V gene lost 2 bases and the J gene lost 0 bases, with 18 bases spanning the gap. CDR1 and CDR2 (germline): SGHKS, YYEKEE (reference sequence). Full variable domain (outside the CDR3, taken from reference TRBV5-5 and TRBJ2-1): DAGVTQSPTHLIKTRGQQVTLRCSPISGHKSVSWYQQVLGQGPQFIFQYYEKEERGRGNFPDRFSARQFPNYSSELNVNALLLGDSALYLCASSLTGTGAGSYNEQFFGPGTRLTVL.

The CDR3 loop is CASSRSGGVGEPQHF. The DNA for the CDR3 is TGTGCCAGCAGCCGGAGCGGAGGGGTCGGGGAGCCCCAGCATTTT. The genes are TRBV7-8 and TRBJ1-5; a weak D match, TRBD1 (5 bases). The germline CDR1 and CDR2 sequences are SGHVS and FQNEAQ. This CDR3 spans 15 amino acids. V lost 5 bases and J lost 8, with 19 bases in between.

Here the CDR3 reads CASSSHRSSYEQYF. CDR3 coding DNA: TGCGCCAGCAGCTCCCACCGAAGCTCCTACGAGCAGTACTTC. V and J are TRBV4-3 and TRBJ2-7, with no clear D. CDR1 and CDR2 (germline): LGHNA, YSLEER. The V end was cut by 5 bases, the J end by 0 bases, with 11 bases between. The CDR3 runs to 14 residues.

This chain connects TRBV6-2 or TRBV6-3 to TRBJ2-2, with a weak D call TRBD1 (5 bases). The CDR3 totals 13 residues. From germline, CDR1 is MNHEY and CDR2 SVGEGT. V was clipped by 7 bases and J by 9 bases, with 15 bases between them. CDR3 loop: CASTRVLQRELFF. The CDR3 region has the DNA TGTGCCAGCACCAGGGTACTTCAGAGGGAGCTGTTTTTT.

V is TRBV4-2 and J is TRBJ2-7, with D perhaps TRBD1 (5 bases). This CDR3 region has 15 residues. Germline CDR1 reads LGHNA; CDR2 reads YNFKEQ. Trimming pared 1 base from V and 2 bases from J, leaving 12 bases between. The CDR3 spells CASSQGRAGPYEQYF. The CDR3 DNA follows: TGTGCCAGCAGCCAAGGTCGGGCAGGGCCCTACGAGCAGTACTTC.

This clonotype was detected only a few times. The J gene is TRBJ2-7, the V gene TRBV15; no clear D. The CDR3 is 13 residues long. V was cut by 8 bases and J by 3 bases, with 14 bases left in between. The V gene's germline CDR1 is LNHNV and CDR2 YYDKDF (reference sequence). The CDR3 here is CATELRALYEQYF. The CDR3, as DNA: TGTGCCACCGAACTACGGGCCCTCTACGAGCAGTACTTC.

This clonotype was detected a few times. This chain links TRBV14 with TRBJ1-4; the D is unclear. The CDR3 is 15 residues long. V lost 0 bases and J 3 bases, leaving 8 bases between the germline ends. Germline V gene lookup returns CDR1 SGHDN and CDR2 FVKESK. The CDR3: CASSQDWGSNEKLFF. The CDR3 DNA reads TGTGCCAGCAGCCAAGATTGGGGATCTAATGAAAAACTGTTTTTT.

This clonotype has a count of ten or more. CDR3 sequence: CASSLSGQGPYEQYF. For the CDR3, the DNA is TGTGCCAGCAGTTTATCCGGACAGGGGCCCTACGAGCAGTACTTC. The chain couples TRBV27 to TRBJ2-7; TRBD1 aligns across 9 bases. Germline lookup yields CDR1 MNHEY and CDR2 SMNVEV (reference sequence). Unmatched junction bases numbered 2, after V lost 0 bases and J lost 2 bases. The CDR3 sequence is 15 residues long.

This chain links TRBV29-1 with TRBJ2-2; 8 nucleotides agree with TRBD1. Germline trimming cut 3 bases from V and 6 bases from J; bases unmatched to any gene: 6. Germline assignment: CDR1 SQVTM and CDR2 ANQGSEA. This CDR3 contains 14 residues. In DNA form, the CDR3 reads TGCAGCGTTGACTCGCAGGGGGCGGCCGGGGAGCTGTTTTTT. Translation gives CSVDSQGAAGELFF.

Only a few counts were recorded for this clonotype. This rearrangement joins TRBV7-2 to TRBJ1-2; D remains unclear. With 7 bases removed from V and 8 bases from J, the gap between germline ends came to 26 bases. Germline CDR1 and CDR2: SGHTA and FQGNSA. The CDR3 spans 16 residues. This CDR3 is CASTIPPSGLRRGYTF. CDR3 nucleotides: TGTGCCAGCACAATCCCCCCCAGCGGACTCCGAAGGGGCTACACCTTC.

The chain combines TRBV6-6 with TRBJ1-6; 7 bases agree with TRBD1. V lost 6 bases, J lost 3 bases, and 11 bases stayed unmatched. Germline V gives CDR1 MNHNY, CDR2 SVGAGI (reference sequence). There are 17 residues in the CDR3. In nucleotides, the CDR3 is TGTGCCAGCAGCTCCCGGGACAGCTTCAACTATAATTCACCCCTCCACTTT. Its protein product is CASSSRDSFNYNSPLHF.

This clonotype has only a few counts. This chain uses TRBV27 with TRBJ1-6; D ambiguous. CDR1 is MNHEY and CDR2 is SMNVEV in the germline V gene (reference sequence). CDR3 length: 13 residues. The germline V and J ends were trimmed by 6 bases and 6 bases, with 9 bases remaining between them. CDR3 residues: CASSITINSPLHF. The DNA of the CDR3 is TGTGCCAGCAGCATCACTATTAATTCACCCCTCCACTTT.

The rearrangement uses TRBV18 and TRBJ2-5; D remains unclear. CDR1 and CDR2 from the germline V gene are KGHSH and LQKENI. This CDR3 spans 13 amino acids. Trimming stripped 0 bases from V and 7 bases from J, with 9 bases between. The CDR3 reads CASSPPSVRTQYF. In DNA form, the CDR3 reads TGTGCCAGCTCACCACCGTCAGTGAGGACCCAGTACTTC.

This clonotype was found a few times. V gene TRBV30 combines with J gene TRBJ2-1; the D gene is possibly TRBD2 (6 bases). Trimming removed 2 bases at V and 4 bases at J, with 18 bases between. CDR3 length equals 16 residues. Germline loops: CDR1 GTSNPN, CDR2 SVGIG (reference sequence). The DNA of the CDR3 is TGTGCCTGGAGTCGACCGTGGTGGGAGGATTACAATGAGCAGTTCTTC. Translated, it gives CAWSRPWWEDYNEQFF.

The chain employs TRBV20-1 and TRBJ2-3; D may be TRBD2 (6 bases). The V end lost 3 bases, the J end lost 1 base, and 8 bases lay between the germline ends. Germline lookup yields CDR1 DFQATT and CDR2 SNEGSKA (reference sequence). This CDR3 comprises 13 residues. Written as DNA, the CDR3 is TGCAGTGCTAGGGGGGAGGGCACAGATACGCAGTATTTT. Translating gives CSARGEGTDTQYF.

Ten or more counts support this clonotype. The chain carries TRBV12-3 or TRBV12-4 and TRBJ1-5; D gene unclear. The CDR3 consists of 15 residues. V dropped 2 bases and J dropped 1 base, with 9 bases sitting between them. CDR3 nucleotide sequence: TGTGCCAGCAGTTTATTGGGTGGAAGCAATCAGCCCCAGCATTTT. This sequence encodes CASSLLGGSNQPQHF.

Only a few counts were recorded for this clonotype. The chain links TRBV9 to TRBJ2-1, with TRBD2 identical over 8 bases. V gave up 4 bases and J gave up 5 bases; unmatched junction bases: 8. This CDR3 is 15 amino acids long. Germline V gene lookup returns CDR1 SGDLS and CDR2 YYNGEE. CDR3 nucleotides: TGTGCCAGCAGCCCTCATAGCGGGATAAACAATGAGCAGTTCTTC. Translated, it gives CASSPHSGINNEQFF.